Presented here are 25 T cell receptor beta chains from one specimen sequenced in a study of cytomegalovirus exposure and HLA in healthy donors. Clones were sequenced by immunoSEQ multiplex PCR, and TCRdb holds only the in-frame ones, with some missing. The sample yields a few hundred thousand clones, about 91% seen once. Sequenced sample: PBMCs. The receptors originated from a young woman in good health and CMV-seronegative.

This chain uses TRBV30 with TRBJ2-1, with TRBD1 matching over 8 bases. Germline V gives CDR1 GTSNPN, CDR2 SVGIG (reference sequence). The CDR3 is made up of 13 amino acids. J was trimmed by 3 bases and V by 7 bases; bases with no gene match: 5. CDR3 sequence: CAFTGTGYNEQFF. For the CDR3, the DNA is TGTGCCTTCACCGGGACAGGCTACAATGAGCAGTTCTTC.

With respect to this clone: In the same sample, other DNA sequences code for this CDR3. The chain uses TRBV6-5 and TRBJ1-2, with no clear D. CDR3 length: 14 residues. Between the trimmed V and J ends, which lost 0 bases and 0 bases, there was a span of 5 bases. CDR1 MNHEY and CDR2 SVGAGI come from the germline V gene. CDR3 sequence (DNA): TGTGCCAGCAGTTACTCGCAGGCTAACTATGGCTACACCTTC. Its protein product is CASSYSQANYGYTF.

The genes are TRBV29-1 and TRBJ1-1; D gene unclear. V lost 3 bases, J lost 5 bases, and 16 bases lay in between. The germline V gene encodes CDR1 SQVTM and CDR2 ANQGSEA. This CDR3 comprises 14 residues. CDR3 bases: TGCAGCGTTGACTTGTGGCCTAGGGAGACTGAAGCTTTCTTT. It is translated as CSVDLWPRETEAFF.

The V call is TRBV6-5, the J call TRBJ2-5; D possibly corresponds to TRBD1 (6 bases). Germline lookup yields CDR1 MNHEY and CDR2 SVGAGI. V was clipped by 0 bases and J by 4 bases, with 9 bases between them. This CDR3 spans 14 amino acids. The CDR3 DNA sequence: TGTGCCAGCAGTTACTCGAGACAGGTAGAGACCCAGTACTTC. Its translation: CASSYSRQVETQYF.

The chain is built from TRBV29-1 and TRBJ2-5; tentative D call: TRBD2 (5 bases). Germline CDR1 reads SQVTM; CDR2 reads ANQGSEA. V dropped 7 bases and J dropped 0 bases, with 15 bases sitting between them. This CDR3 contains 14 residues. The CDR3 coding sequence is TGCAGCGGAGCTAGCCTAAGGTACCAAGAGACCCAGTACTTC. It is translated as CSGASLRYQETQYF.

The chain is built from TRBV5-4 and TRBJ2-7; 11 nucleotides agree with TRBD2. Germline V gives CDR1 SGHNT, CDR2 YYREEE (reference sequence). Unmatched junction bases numbered 4, after V lost 2 bases and J lost 3 bases. This CDR3 comprises 15 residues. In nucleotides, the CDR3 is TGTGCCAGCAGCTTTAATCTAGCGGGAGGCTACGAGCAGTACTTC. It codes for CASSFNLAGGYEQYF.

This clone was seen only once. The chain couples TRBV7-8 to TRBJ2-7; 13 nucleotides align to TRBD2. Germline V CDR1 and CDR2: SGHVS, FQNEAQ. The V and J ends lost 7 bases and 5 bases, in that order; junction bases with no gene match: 11. This CDR3 has 16 amino acids. The CDR3 nucleotides read TGTGCCAGCAAACTAGCGGGAGGGCGGGACGGAAACGAGCAGTACTTC. Residues: CASKLAGGRDGNEQYF.

This rearrangement joins TRBV28 to TRBJ2-3; maybe TRBD1 (6 bases). Trimming took off 3 bases at V and 6 bases at J, with 10 bases between the two ends. Germline CDR1 and CDR2: MDHEN and SYDVKM. CDR3 size: 13 residues. The CDR3, as DNA: TGTGCCAGCAGTTTCGCAGGGGAGGATACGCAGTATTTT. It encodes CASSFAGEDTQYF.

The chain couples TRBV4-2 to TRBJ2-7; D gene unclear. The V gene lost 0 bases and the J gene lost 2 bases, with 14 bases spanning the gap. The CDR3 runs to 16 residues. Germline CDR1 is LGHNA and CDR2 is YNFKEQ. The CDR3 region is CASSQDRIAPTYEQYF. The CDR3 nucleotides are TGTGCCAGCAGCCAAGATAGGATAGCCCCGACCTACGAGCAGTACTTC.

V is TRBV18 and J is TRBJ2-5, with D tentatively TRBD1 (6 bases). Looked up from germline, CDR1 is KGHSH and CDR2 is LQKENI. The V end was cut by 1 base, the J end by 5 bases, with 14 bases between. The CDR3 length is 15 residues. DNA of the CDR3: TGTGCCAGCTCACCACAGCTAACCCAGGGGGAGACCCAGTACTTC. Amino acids: CASSPQLTQGETQYF.

The chain couples TRBV2 to TRBJ1-1, with D tentatively TRBD1 (5 bases). V was clipped by 2 bases and J by 0 bases, with 16 bases between them. CDR3 length: 17 residues. Looked up from germline, CDR1 is SNHLY and CDR2 is FYNNEI. This CDR3 reads CASSEFSGYLMNTEAFF. CDR3 in DNA: TGTGCCAGCAGTGAATTTTCAGGGTACCTCATGAACACTGAAGCTTTCTTT.

This clone was found a few times. The chain joins TRBV4-2 to TRBJ1-2; possibly TRBD1 for D (6 bases). Germline V lookup: CDR1 LGHNA, CDR2 YNFKEQ. The germline V and J ends were trimmed by 8 bases and 4 bases, with 14 bases remaining between them. The CDR3 length is 13 residues. This chain's CDR3 is CASGDRLGYGYTF. The CDR3 region has the DNA TGTGCCAGCGGCGACAGGTTAGGCTATGGCTACACCTTC.

The rearrangement uses TRBV7-9 and TRBJ1-3; the D gene is possibly TRBD1 (6 bases). Germline lookup yields CDR1 SEHNR and CDR2 FQNEAQ (reference sequence). V shed 5 bases and J shed 0 bases, with 11 bases lying between them. The CDR3 consists of 15 residues. DNA for the CDR3: TGTGCCAGCAGCCCGATGGGACACTCTGGAAACACCATATATTTT. Its protein is CASSPMGHSGNTIYF.

J is TRBJ2-1 and V is TRBV7-9; 9 bases are shared with TRBD1. In germline, CDR1 is SEHNR, CDR2 FQNEAQ (reference sequence). This CDR3 is 16 amino acids long. The ends lost 2 bases at V and 7 bases at J; junction bases unmatched: 9. This CDR3 reads CASSLLGTGLRNEQFF. CDR3 sequence (DNA): TGTGCCAGCAGCTTACTTGGGACAGGGTTACGAAATGAGCAGTTCTTC. Looking up the rest from reference TRBV7-9 and TRBJ2-1 gives the full variable domain: DTGVSQNPRHKITKRGQNVTFRCDPISEHNRLYWYRQTLGQGPEFLTYFQNEAQLEKSRLLSDRFSAERPKGSFSTLEIQRTEQGDSAMYLCASSLLGTGLRNEQFFGPGTRLTVL.

This clone showed up just a few times. This sequence joins TRBV2 and TRBJ1-2; D ambiguous. The CDR3 extends over 13 amino acids. Trimming pared 4 bases from V and 3 bases from J, leaving 9 bases between. Germline V lookup: CDR1 SNHLY, CDR2 FYNNEI. The CDR3 reads CASSGAEYYGYTF. For the CDR3, the DNA is TGTGCCAGCAGTGGGGCAGAATACTATGGCTACACCTTC.

V and J are TRBV7-2 and TRBJ2-7, with TRBD1 matching over 8 bases. Germline CDR1 and CDR2: SGHTA and FQGNSA. Trimming cost V 4 bases and J 0 bases; bases outside gene matches: 5. The CDR3 extends over 15 amino acids. CDR3 bases: TGTGCCAGCAGCTGGGGACAGGTCTACTCCTACGAGCAGTACTTC. Encoded protein: CASSWGQVYSYEQYF.

The V call is TRBV30, the J call TRBJ2-1; D might be TRBD2 (6 bases). Germline V lookup: CDR1 GTSNPN, CDR2 SVGIG (reference sequence). This CDR3 comprises 14 residues. V lost 7 bases and J 2 bases, leaving 15 bases between the germline ends. The CDR3 loop is CALRGGVTYNEQFF. The DNA for the CDR3 is TGTGCCTTGCGGGGCGGGGTGACCTACAATGAGCAGTTCTTC.

The chain combines TRBV7-9 with TRBJ1-4, with TRBD1 as a possible D gene (5 bases). From germline, CDR1 is SEHNR and CDR2 FQNEAQ (reference sequence). The germline V and J ends were trimmed by 6 bases and 4 bases, with 15 bases remaining between them. The CDR3 sequence is 15 residues long. CDR3 bases: TGTGCCAGCAGTTCCCGGGGGTTAAATAATGAAAAACTGTTTTTT. This encodes CASSSRGLNNEKLFF.

In its sample, this clone was seen a few times. This chain joins TRBV27 and TRBJ2-7, with 8 bases fitting TRBD1. The CDR3 contains 16 residues. Looked up from germline, CDR1 is MNHEY and CDR2 is SMNVEV (reference sequence). The V and J ends lost 3 bases and 6 bases, in that order; junction bases with no gene match: 13. The CDR3 DNA reads TGTGCCAGCAGTTTGAGACAGGGGTTAACTCCTGGCGAGCAGTACTTC. Its translation: CASSLRQGLTPGEQYF.

This rearrangement joins TRBV29-1 to TRBJ1-1; D is unclear. Germline V gene data show CDR1 as SQVTM and CDR2 as ANQGSEA. This CDR3 has 13 amino acids. The germline V and J ends were trimmed by 2 bases and 0 bases, with 7 bases remaining between them. The CDR3 nucleotides read TGCAGCGTTGAACATAGAGTGAACACTGAAGCTTTCTTT. Encoded protein: CSVEHRVNTEAFF. The entire variable domain, with the rest obtained from reference TRBV29-1 and TRBJ1-1, is as follows: SAVISQKPSRDICQRGTSLTIQCQVDSQVTMMFWYRQQPGQSLTLIATANQGSEATYESGFVIDKFPISRPNLTFSTLTVSNMSPEDSSIYLCSVEHRVNTEAFFGQGTRLTVV.

This clone was found once. J is TRBJ1-2 and V is TRBV11-1, with 7 bases identical to TRBD1. CDR1 is SGHAT and CDR2 is FQDESV in the germline V gene (reference sequence). The CDR3 totals 14 residues. Trimming at V came to 2 bases and at J to 3 bases, leaving 3 bases not matched to a gene. Here the CDR3 DNA reads TGTGCCAGCAGCTTATGGACAGGCGACTATGGCTACACCTTC. Translating gives CASSLWTGDYGYTF.

The chain recombines TRBV4-1 with TRBJ1-5; D is possibly TRBD1 (5 bases). CDR3 size: 15 residues. The V end was cut by 3 bases, the J end by 1 base, with 10 bases between. Germline-derived CDR1 and CDR2 are MGHRA and YSYEKL. The CDR3 loop reads CASSQNRKSNQPQHF. CDR3 DNA: TGCGCCAGCAGCCAGAACAGGAAAAGCAATCAGCCCCAGCATTTT.

The V gene is TRBV19, the J gene TRBJ2-7; 7 nucleotides agree with TRBD1. The germline CDR1 and CDR2 sequences are LNHDA and SQIVND (reference sequence). The CDR3 has 15 amino acids. The V segment lost 5 bases and the J segment 0 bases; nucleotides outside the gene matches: 7. In DNA form, the CDR3 reads TGTGCCAGTAGTCCTACGGACAGGAGCTCCTACGAGCAGTACTTC. Translated: CASSPTDRSSYEQYF.

As regards this clone: At one end, the junction sequence differs from germline, possibly due to a read error. The chain combines TRBV5-1 with TRBJ1-5, with TRBD1 matching 7 bases. This CDR3 contains 12 residues. CDR1 is SGHRS, CDR2 YFSETQ, per germline. The CDR3: CASSSRQGTQHF. CDR3 nucleotides: TGTGCCAGCAGCTCACGACAGGGAACCCAGCATTTT.

The V call is TRBV7-9, the J call TRBJ2-2; 9 bases are shared with TRBD1. CDR3 size: 14 residues. Germline CDR1 is SEHNR and CDR2 is FQNEAQ (reference sequence). V lost 3 bases to trimming and J lost 6 bases; unmatched junction nucleotides: 2. The CDR3: CASSLGQGAGELFF. The CDR3 DNA sequence: TGTGCCAGCAGCTTGGGACAGGGTGCCGGGGAGCTGTTTTTT.